The rows below give T cell receptor beta chains drawn from one sample of a study of T cells of healthy individuals. One entry per CDR3 protein results from TCRdb running MiXCR on the 5' RACE reads. The repertoire holds more than 60,000 distinct CDR3 sequences, with about 16% as singletons. These receptors originate from a human donor in good health. CDR3s include the opening cysteine and the closing phenylalanine or tryptophan. The D gene is left open where the match is weak. Part of the rows lack a size; the others show once, few, many or a class for expanded clones.

V gene	D gene	clone size	J gene	CDR3 DNA	CDR3 protein
TRBV5-6	.	few	TRBJ2-7	TGTGCCAGCAGCTTGATTGGACAGAACTCCTACGAGCAGTACTTC	CASSLIGQNSYEQYF
TRBV5-1	.	few	TRBJ1-6	TGCGCCAGCAGCTTGGGGCAGGGAAATTCACCCCTCCACTTT	CASSLGQGNSPLHF
TRBV6-6	.	many	TRBJ2-5	TGTGCCAGCAGTTACTCGCGGACGAGTTTAGAGACCCAGTACTTC	CASSYSRTSLETQYF
TRBV11-3	.	few	TRBJ2-5	TGTGCCAGCAGCTCCGATCCTAAAGAGACCCAGTACTTC	CASSSDPKETQYF
TRBV7-2	TRBD1	few	TRBJ1-6	TGTGCCAGCAGCTGGACGACAGGGGAGAATTCACCCCTCCACTTT	CASSWTTGENSPLHF
TRBV20-1	.	few	TRBJ2-7	TGCAGTGCTAGAGCACGTCCGGGATCCCTGCGGAGCGAGCAGTACTTC	CSARARPGSLRSEQYF
TRBV7-2	TRBD1	few	TRBJ2-1	TGTGCCAGCAGCTTAGCTCCAGGGGGTTACAATGAGCAGTTCTTC	CASSLAPGGYNEQFF
TRBV6-2/TRBV6-3	.	few	TRBJ2-7	TGTGCCAGCAGCTGGACCTACGAGCAGTACTTC	CASSWTYEQYF
TRBV7-3	.	many	TRBJ1-5	TGTGCCAGCAGCTTAGAGCAGCCCCAGCATTTT	CASSLEQPQHF
TRBV4-3	.	many	TRBJ2-7	TGCGCCAGCAGCCAAGATATTGGGAGCGGAGTCAACGAGCAGTACTTC	CASSQDIGSGVNEQYF
TRBV24-1	.	.	TRBJ2-7	TGTGCCACCAGTGATACCACCAAGCGGTACTTC	CATSDTTKRYF
TRBV7-2	.	few	TRBJ2-2	TGTGCCAGCAGCTCGCAGCAGAAATACACCGGGGAGCTGTTTTTT	CASSSQQKYTGELFF
TRBV27	.	many	TRBJ2-7	TGTGCCAGCAGACCCGGGGCCCTTAACACCCTAATGTACGAGCAGTACTTC	CASRPGALNTLMYEQYF
TRBV7-9	.	.	TRBJ2-7	TGTGCCAGCAGCTTAGTAGAGACCCCGGCCGAGCAGTACTTC	CASSLVETPAEQYF
TRBV20-1	.	many	TRBJ2-3	TGCAGTGCTAGAGATCCGGGTTCCAGCACAGATACGCAGTATTTT	CSARDPGSSTDTQYF
TRBV3-1	.	.	TRBJ2-7	TGTGCCAGCAGCCAATGGCTGCGGACTCAGACCTACGAGCAGTACTTC	CASSQWLRTQTYEQYF
TRBV6-2/TRBV6-3	TRBD2	.	TRBJ2-1	TGTGCCAGCAGTTTAGCGGGAGGTTTCAATGAGCAGTTCTTC	CASSLAGGFNEQFF
TRBV4-2	TRBD2	few	TRBJ2-2	TGTGCCAGCAGCCCCCAGCTTGGGGGGGACACCGGGGAGCTGTTTTTT	CASSPQLGGDTGELFF
TRBV6-1	TRBD2	.	TRBJ2-3	TGTGCCAGCAGCTTGGCCGGGACTAGGGCGGGAGATACGCAGTATTTT	CASSLAGTRAGDTQYF
TRBV5-1	.	.	TRBJ2-2	TGCGCCAGCAGCTTGACAGGAGACACCGGGGAGCTGTTTTTT	CASSLTGDTGELFF
TRBV7-9	.	many	TRBJ2-3	TGTGCCAGCAGCCCCGCGGATACGCAGTATTTT	CASSPADTQYF
TRBV29-1	.	many	TRBJ1-2	TGCAGCGTTAGGACCCTCTATGGCTACACCTTC	CSVRTLYGYTF
TRBV10-3	TRBD1	.	TRBJ1-3	TGTGCCATCATGCAGGGGGCAGGGAACACCATATATTTT	CAIMQGAGNTIYF
TRBV7-2	.	.	TRBJ1-5	TGTGCCAGCAGCTTAATAGGGATAAGCAATCAGCCCCGGCATTTT	CASSLIGISNQPRHF
TRBV5-1	.	many	TRBJ1-5	TGCGCCAGCAGCTTTAAGGAGCCCCAGCATTTT	CASSFKEPQHF
TRBV20-1	TRBD1	many	TRBJ1-1	TGCAGTGCTCCTCGTACAGGGGACCGCACTGAAGCTTTCTTT	CSAPRTGDRTEAFF